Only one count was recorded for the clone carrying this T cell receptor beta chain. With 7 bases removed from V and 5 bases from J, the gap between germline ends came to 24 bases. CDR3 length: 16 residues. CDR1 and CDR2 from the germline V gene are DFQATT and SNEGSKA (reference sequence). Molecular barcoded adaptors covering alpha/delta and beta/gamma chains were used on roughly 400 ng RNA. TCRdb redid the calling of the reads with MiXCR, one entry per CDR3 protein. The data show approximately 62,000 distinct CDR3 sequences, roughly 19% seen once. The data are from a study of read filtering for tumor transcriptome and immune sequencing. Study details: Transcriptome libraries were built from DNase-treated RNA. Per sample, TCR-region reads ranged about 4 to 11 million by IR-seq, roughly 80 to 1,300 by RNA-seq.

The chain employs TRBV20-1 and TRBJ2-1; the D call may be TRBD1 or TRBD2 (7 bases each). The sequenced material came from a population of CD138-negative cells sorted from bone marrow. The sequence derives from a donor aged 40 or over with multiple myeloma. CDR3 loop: CSVGGGFTSLNNEQFF. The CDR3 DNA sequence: TGCAGTGTGGGAGGGGGCTTCACATCACTCAACAATGAGCAGTTCTTC.